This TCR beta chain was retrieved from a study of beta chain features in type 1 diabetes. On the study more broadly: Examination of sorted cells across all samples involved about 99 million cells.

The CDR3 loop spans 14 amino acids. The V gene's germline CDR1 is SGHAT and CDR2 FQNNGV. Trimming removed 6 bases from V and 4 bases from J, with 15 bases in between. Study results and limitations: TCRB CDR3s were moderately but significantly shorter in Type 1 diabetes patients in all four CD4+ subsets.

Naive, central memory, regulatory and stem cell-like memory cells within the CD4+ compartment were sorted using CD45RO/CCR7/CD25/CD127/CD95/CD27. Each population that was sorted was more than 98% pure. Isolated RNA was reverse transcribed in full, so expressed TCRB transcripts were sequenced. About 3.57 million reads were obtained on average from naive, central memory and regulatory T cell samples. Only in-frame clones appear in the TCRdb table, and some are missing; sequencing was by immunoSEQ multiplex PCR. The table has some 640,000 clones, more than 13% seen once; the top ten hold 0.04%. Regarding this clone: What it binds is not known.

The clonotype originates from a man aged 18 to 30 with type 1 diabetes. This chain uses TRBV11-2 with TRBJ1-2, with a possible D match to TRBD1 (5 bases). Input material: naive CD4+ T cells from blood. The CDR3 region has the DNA TGTGCCAGCAGTCCTCACACGGGGCCCTATGGCTACACCTTC. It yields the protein CASSPHTGPYGYTF.